What follows are 27 T cell receptor beta chains derived from one specimen sequenced in a study of shared clonotypes between healthy human individuals (dated by TCRdb to the early 2020s). Libraries were made using the immunoSEQ multiplex PCR assay. TCRdb retrieved this table from immuneACCESS and kept in-frame rearrangements only. Not all clones are present; in checked studies, unresolved V genes account for under half, and no reason is known for the remainder. This sample is represented by fewer than 700,000 clones; roughly four fifths of them were singletons. The top ten clonotypes cover 9.5% to 15% of the sample. Source material: PBMCs. The receptor set was obtained from a woman between 35 and 50 years old in good health. Some clones in this sample may be carry-over from other donors' samples.

Remarks on this clone: The same CDR3 also results from other DNA sequences found in this sample. The rearrangement links TRBV18 to TRBJ2-7; 9 bases line up with TRBD1. The CDR3 runs to 14 residues. V trimming: 3 bases; J trimming: 4 bases; junction bases outside the gene matches: 4. Germline lookup yields CDR1 KGHSH and CDR2 LQKENI. Written as DNA, the CDR3 is TGTGCCAGCTCACCCGGACAGGGGCCTTACGAGCAGTACTTC. Its protein product is CASSPGQGPYEQYF. Combining the CDR3 with reference TRBV18 and TRBJ2-7 gives the whole variable domain NAGVMQNPRHLVRRRGQEARLRCSPMKGHSHVYWYRQLPEEGLKFMVYLQKENIIDESGMPKERFSAEFPKEGPSILRIQQVVRGDSAAYFCASSPGQGPYEQYFGPGTRLTVT.

The chain combines TRBV7-3 with TRBJ2-1; TRBD2 aligns across 12 bases. The CDR3 is 16 amino acids. Germline CDR1 reads SGHTA; CDR2 reads FQGTGA. After removal of 2 bases from V and 8 bases from J, the junction contained 7 bases not matched to a gene. The CDR3 here is CASSLSLAGGGDEQFF. CDR3 coding DNA: TGTGCCAGCAGCTTATCACTAGCGGGAGGAGGGGATGAGCAGTTCTTC.

V gene TRBV28 combines with J gene TRBJ2-7; D is unresolved. This CDR3 spans 11 amino acids. Trimming left V 7 bases short and J 2 bases short, with 6 bases between. Germline V gene sequence: CDR1 MDHEN, CDR2 SYDVKM. CDR3 amino acids: CASNRTYEQYF. The CDR3, as DNA: TGTGCCAGCAACAGAACCTACGAGCAGTACTTC.

V and J are TRBV5-4 and TRBJ2-5; D ambiguous. Deletions cut 0 bases from V and 4 bases from J, with 7 bases between. Per the germline V gene, CDR1 is SGHNT and CDR2 is YYREEE (reference sequence). The CDR3 spans 13 residues. In DNA, the CDR3 is TGTGCCAGCAGCTTGGCGGAAGCAGAGACCCAGTACTTC. This sequence encodes CASSLAEAETQYF.

The V call is TRBV10-1, the J call TRBJ2-3; D ambiguous. V shed 0 bases and J shed 2 bases, with 3 bases lying between them. The CDR3 covers 13 residues. CDR1 WNHNN and CDR2 SYGVQD come from the germline V gene (reference sequence). The CDR3 nucleotides are TGCGCCAGCAGTGAGTCCTCCACAGATACGCAGTATTTT. This codes for CASSESSTDTQYF.

The V gene is TRBV4-3, the J gene TRBJ2-7; 10 bases map to TRBD2. Trimming at V came to 0 bases and at J to 9 bases, leaving 8 bases not matched to a gene. This CDR3 comprises 15 residues. Germline CDR1 and CDR2: LGHNA and YSLEER. The CDR3: CASSQDSASGSGQYF. Written as DNA, the CDR3 is TGCGCCAGCAGCCAAGATTCGGCTAGCGGGAGCGGGCAGTACTTC.

The rearrangement joins TRBV7-9 to TRBJ2-7, with TRBD1 matching over 8 bases. CDR1 and CDR2 (germline): SEHNR, FQNEAQ (reference sequence). The CDR3 totals 14 residues. V gave up 5 bases and J gave up 2 bases; unmatched junction bases: 5. CDR3 in DNA: TGTGCCAGCAGCCTAAGGGACAGGCCCTACGAGCAGTACTTC. Translating it yields CASSLRDRPYEQYF. Full variable domain (rest looked up from reference TRBV7-9 and TRBJ2-7): DTGVSQNPRHKITKRGQNVTFRCDPISEHNRLYWYRQTLGQGPEFLTYFQNEAQLEKSRLLSDRFSAERPKGSFSTLEIQRTEQGDSAMYLCASSLRDRPYEQYFGPGTRLTVT.

CDR3 nucleotides: TGTGCCAGCAGTTTATCGGGCTACTATAGCAATCAGCCCCAGCATTTT. It translates to CASSLSGYYSNQPQHF. This chain links TRBV27 with TRBJ1-5, with D unresolved. The CDR3 spans 16 residues. The V end lost 0 bases, the J end lost 0 bases, and 9 bases lay between the germline ends. Germline-derived CDR1 and CDR2 are MNHEY and SMNVEV (reference sequence).

About this clone itself: The sample carries other DNA sequences with the same CDR3. This chain uses TRBV30 with TRBJ2-5; tentative D call: TRBD1 (5 bases). V was clipped by 1 base and J by 5 bases, with 5 bases between them. CDR1 is GTSNPN, CDR2 SVGIG, per germline (reference sequence). The CDR3 has 11 amino acids. The CDR3 reads CAWSGGETQYF. The CDR3 DNA sequence: TGTGCCTGGAGTGGGGGCGAGACCCAGTACTTC. The whole variable domain, remainder taken from reference TRBV30 and TRBJ2-5, is SQTIHQWPATLVQPVGSPLSLECTVEGTSNPNLYWYRQAAGRGLQLLFYSVGIGQISSEVPQNLSASRPQDRQFILSSKKLLLSDSGFYLCAWSGGETQYFGPGTRLLVL.

Concerning this clone: A far bigger clonotype differs at one base, so this is likely a read error. The chain uses TRBV5-1 and TRBJ1-2; weak D call: TRBD1 (5 bases). V lost 0 bases and J lost 9, with 18 bases in between. The CDR3 has 15 residues. Germline V gene lookup returns CDR1 SGHRS and CDR2 YFSETQ. The CDR3 loop reads CASSLGLGDQHCYTF. The CDR3 nucleotides are TGCGCCAGCAGCTTGGGGCTAGGGGACCAGCATTGCTACACCTTC.

The sample holds many counts of this clone. CDR3 DNA sequence: TGTGCCAGCAGTGATCAGGGGGGGACCTACGAGCAGTACTTC. This gives the protein CASSDQGGTYEQYF. The V call is TRBV2, the J call TRBJ2-7; D is perhaps TRBD1 or TRBD2 (7 bases each). The CDR3 covers 14 residues. Trimming took off 3 bases at V and 2 bases at J, with 11 bases between the two ends. CDR1 is SNHLY and CDR2 is FYNNEI in the germline V gene.

Only a few counts were recorded for this clone. A read error may account for a junction end that differs from germline. The chain has TRBV29-1 and TRBJ1-2, with 9 bases that match TRBD1. This CDR3 has 17 residues. Germline assignment: CDR1 SQVTM and CDR2 ANQGSEA. CDR3: CSVEGTGRPLSNYGYTF. The DNA of the CDR3 is TGCAGCGTAGAAGGGACAGGGAGACCGCTTTCAAACTATGGCTACACCTTC. Complete variable domain (other parts from reference TRBV29-1 and TRBJ1-2): SAVISQKPSRDICQRGTSLTIQCQVDSQVTMMFWYRQQPGQSLTLIATANQGSEATYESGFVIDKFPISRPNLTFSTLTVSNMSPEDSSIYLCSVEGTGRPLSNYGYTFGSGTRLTVV.

There are a few counts of this clone. Additional DNA sequences in this sample encode the identical CDR3. This chain links TRBV5-1 with TRBJ2-2; unclear D gene. V was shortened by 0 bases and J by 6 bases, with 12 bases between the two germline ends. CDR1 is SGHRS and CDR2 is YFSETQ in the germline V gene. The CDR3 consists of 15 residues. The DNA of the CDR3 is TGCGCCAGCAGCTTGGCGCCAGGAGTTGCCGGGGAGCTGTTTTTT. Translation gives CASSLAPGVAGELFF.

This clone appeared once. CDR3 residues: CASRGTRDRGGGYTF. For the CDR3, the DNA is TGTGCCAGCAGGGGGACCCGGGACAGGGGAGGTGGCTACACCTTC. The chain employs TRBV28 and TRBJ1-2; TRBD1 matches at 10 bases. The CDR3 extends over 15 amino acids. Germline CDR1 is MDHEN and CDR2 is SYDVKM. The V and J ends lost 6 bases and 7 bases, in that order; junction bases with no gene match: 11.

The chain joins TRBV5-1 to TRBJ2-2, with D uncertain. This CDR3 has 14 residues. Germline V gene lookup returns CDR1 SGHRS and CDR2 YFSETQ. V lost 2 bases and J 0 bases, leaving 5 bases between the germline ends. The CDR3 loop reads CASSFGANTGELFF. CDR3 coding DNA: TGCGCCAGCAGCTTCGGAGCGAACACCGGGGAGCTGTTTTTT.

The chain has TRBV4-2 and TRBJ2-7, with 7 bases matching TRBD1. Germline V gene lookup returns CDR1 LGHNA and CDR2 YNFKEQ. The CDR3 spans 13 residues. The V segment lost 1 base and the J segment 11 bases; nucleotides outside the gene matches: 8. CDR3 sequence: CASSQGYGGQEYF. In DNA form, the CDR3 reads TGTGCCAGCAGCCAAGGTTATGGTGGACAGGAGTACTTC.

There are many counts of this clone. This sequence joins TRBV7-9 and TRBJ2-3; possible D gene TRBD2, 5 bases. Trimming left V 3 bases short and J 2 bases short, with 6 bases between. The CDR3 loop spans 13 amino acids. CDR1 is SEHNR and CDR2 is FQNEAQ in the germline V gene (reference sequence). CDR3 protein: CASSFRDTDTQYF. DNA for the CDR3: TGTGCCAGCAGCTTTCGGGACACAGATACGCAGTATTTT.

This chain connects TRBV5-6 to TRBJ1-1, with D possibly matching TRBD1 (5 bases). Germline assignment: CDR1 SGHDT and CDR2 YYEEEE. The CDR3 extends over 14 amino acids. V was pared by 4 bases and J by 2 bases, with 12 bases between. CDR3 loop: CASSRQLPNTEAFF. The CDR3 region has the DNA TGTGCCAGCAGCCGACAGCTCCCAAACACTGAAGCTTTCTTT.

The chain carries TRBV7-9 and TRBJ2-7; maybe TRBD2 (7 bases). Germline assignment: CDR1 SEHNR and CDR2 FQNEAQ (reference sequence). The CDR3 totals 17 residues. V was cut by 5 bases and J by 4 bases, with 24 bases left in between. The CDR3 spells CASSPHRGAGEPYEQYF. CDR3 DNA: TGTGCCAGCAGCCCCCACCGGGGGGCAGGGGAGCCTTACGAGCAGTACTTC.

There are a few counts of this clone. This rearrangement joins TRBV5-8 to TRBJ1-4; weak D call: TRBD1 (5 bases). Germline V gene data show CDR1 as SGHTS and CDR2 as YDEGEE. V was clipped by 6 bases and J by 2 bases, with 26 bases between them. The CDR3 has 19 residues. CDR3 DNA: TGTGCCAGCACGCCCTGGCGGACAACCGCCCGAACTACTAATGAAAAACTGTTTTTT. Encoded protein: CASTPWRTTARTTNEKLFF.

The genes are TRBV19 and TRBJ1-1; 11 bases align to TRBD1. This CDR3 comprises 15 residues. V trimming: 3 bases; J trimming: 3 bases; junction bases outside the gene matches: 3. Germline V gene data show CDR1 as LNHDA and CDR2 as SQIVND (reference sequence). The CDR3 nucleotides are TGTGCCAGTAGTATTGGGACAGGGGGACACACTGAAGCTTTCTTT. Protein sequence: CASSIGTGGHTEAFF.

The table lists this clone with a count of one. The chain carries TRBV6-1 and TRBJ2-5; weak D call: TRBD2 (6 bases). The CDR3 has 14 residues. Germline CDR1 is MNHNS and CDR2 is SASEGT. With 0 bases removed from V and 4 bases from J, the gap between germline ends came to 9 bases. The CDR3 loop reads CASSEAGGGETQYF. The CDR3 DNA sequence: TGTGCCAGCAGTGAAGCGGGGGGTGGAGAGACCCAGTACTTC.

CDR3 nucleotides: TGTGCCAGCAGCTATGTCGGGGAGGAAGCTTTCTTT. As protein: CASSYVGEEAFF. V is TRBV7-8 and J is TRBJ1-1; D uncertain. The germline V gene has CDR1 SGHVS and CDR2 FQNEAQ. There are 12 residues in the CDR3. Trimming removed 4 bases from V and 8 bases from J, with 11 bases in between.

This clone was seen once. This chain connects TRBV15 to TRBJ2-1, with 11 bases lining up with TRBD2. CDR3 length: 18 amino acids. The V gene's germline CDR1 is LNHNV and CDR2 YYDKDF (reference sequence). J gave up 4 bases and V 1 base, and 9 bases lay outside the gene matches. The CDR3 DNA reads as TGTGCCACCAGCAGAGCCGGGACTAGCGGCTATCATTACAATGAGCAGTTCTTC. Protein product: CATSRAGTSGYHYNEQFF.

This sequence joins TRBV5-6 and TRBJ1-2; D possibly corresponds to TRBD1 (5 bases). The CDR3 spans 16 residues. The germline V gene encodes CDR1 SGHDT and CDR2 YYEEEE. Between the trimmed V and J ends, which lost 3 bases and 8 bases, there was a span of 23 bases. CDR3 bases: TGTGCCAGCAGCTCGCGCCGGGACCCGACTCTTAGAGGCTACACCTTC. It codes for CASSSRRDPTLRGYTF.

J is TRBJ1-2 and V is TRBV5-1; TRBD1 is a possible D gene (5 bases). The V gene's germline CDR1 is SGHRS and CDR2 YFSETQ. The CDR3 has 14 residues. Trimming stripped 0 bases from V and 6 bases from J, with 12 bases between. This CDR3 reads CASSLGRGEDGYTF. The CDR3 DNA follows: TGCGCCAGCAGCTTGGGAAGGGGTGAGGATGGCTACACCTTC.

The chain recombines TRBV19 with TRBJ1-4; a possible D gene is TRBD1 (5 bases). Trimming removed 5 bases from V and 3 bases from J, with 13 bases in between. The CDR3 spans 15 residues. The germline CDR1 and CDR2 sequences are LNHDA and SQIVND (reference sequence). The CDR3, as DNA: TGTGCCAGTAGTCTCTACAGGCTACCTAATGAAAAACTGTTTTTT. Residues: CASSLYRLPNEKLFF.